This TCR beta chain was obtained from a study of blood T cell repertoires in COVID-19. Whole-study context: There were acute and convalescent COVID-19 samples, and they came from the United States, Italy and Spain.

Enrolment of Seattle patients took place during active infection, and they were followed longitudinally. This clone has more than one count but fewer than ten. The CDR3 covers 13 residues. V was clipped by 5 bases and J by 0 bases, with 5 bases between them. As processed by the authors: Estimates of nucleated cell counts were drawn from the amplification of reference gene primers. Produced via immunoSEQ multiplex PCR; TCRdb's table is partial and in-frame only. The V and J calls and the clone size are those of that table, but D and trimming were determined from the DNA. The sample records hundreds of thousands of clones, around 88% being singletons.

V usage is TRBV12-3 or TRBV12-4 and J usage is TRBJ1-5; D unclear. Material: peripheral blood. The TCR sequence derives from a woman in her twenties or thirties with COVID-19, enrolled during active disease. CDR3 nucleotides: TGTGCCAGCAGTCAGTATAGCAATCAGCCCCAGCATTTT. This translates into CASSQYSNQPQHF.